Listed below are T cell receptor beta chains from one sample, sequenced in a study of T cell clones after liver transplantation. Sequencing was performed with immunoSEQ multiplex PCR; in TCRdb, only in-frame clones are kept and a portion is missing. This table holds some 60,000 clones, about two thirds found once. The specimen was CD4+ T cells from blood, collected before liver transplant. Receptor source: a human donor who received a liver transplant. CDR3s include the opening cysteine and the closing phenylalanine or tryptophan. The D gene is left open where the match is weak. Size values are once, few and many counts, or a class for expanded clones, and some rows have none.

>15|TRBD1|-|TRBJ2-1|TRBV11-2
TGTGCCAGCAGCCAAATGGGACAGACCTACAATGAGCAGTTCTTC
CASSQMGQTYNEQFF
>14|-|-|TRBJ2-3|TRBV4-2
TGTGCCAGCAGCTCTCGACTGGGCACAGATACGCAGTATTTT
CASSSRLGTDTQYF
>15|-|-|TRBJ2-6|TRBV6-6
TGTGCCAGCAGTTACGAGGGTACAGGGGCCAACGTCCTGACTTTC
CASSYEGTGANVLTF
>14|-|-|TRBJ2-2|TRBV19
TGTGCCAGTAGTAAACAGACGAACACCGGGGAGCTGTTTTTT
CASSKQTNTGELFF
>14|TRBD1|-|TRBJ2-7|TRBV7-8
TGTGCCAGCAGCTTTGGACAGGGCGTATACGAGCAGTACTTC
CASSFGQGVYEQYF
>15|-|-|TRBJ1-2|TRBV6-1
TGTGCCAGCAGTGAGCCTGTCGGGGTGTACTATGGCTACACCTTC
CASSEPVGVYYGYTF
>15|TRBD1|-|TRBJ2-6|TRBV30
TGTGCCTTGGGACAGGGTATAGGGGGGGCCAACGTCCTGACTTTC
CALGQGIGGANVLTF
>15|TRBD2|-|TRBJ2-1|TRBV7-3
TGTGCCAGCAGCTTGCTAGCGGGGAGTTACAATGAGCAGTTCTTC
CASSLLAGSYNEQFF
>16|TRBD1|many|TRBJ1-2|TRBV19
TGTGCCAGTAGCCGGGACAGGGGACCAGGAGGCTATGGCTACACCTTC
CASSRDRGPGGYGYTF
>16|TRBD1|once|TRBJ2-7|TRBV28
TGTGCCAGCAGTCCCCCTTCCCTTCGGACAGGGGACGAGCAGTACTTC
CASSPPSLRTGDEQYF
>15|TRBD1|-|TRBJ1-2|TRBV7-9
TGTGCCAGCAGCTTAGAGGACAGGGCGGACTATGGCTACACCTTC
CASSLEDRADYGYTF
>14|-|-|TRBJ2-3|TRBV5-6
TGTGCCAGCAGCTTGGGGACTGGAGTGGATACGCAGTATTTT
CASSLGTGVDTQYF
>14|TRBD2|once|TRBJ2-7|TRBV7-8
TGTGCCAGCAGCACACGGACTAGCGGCCCCGAGCAGTACTTC
CASSTRTSGPEQYF
>14|-|-|TRBJ2-3|TRBV6-6
TGTGCCAGCAGTTACGGGGGCTTCACAGATACGCAGTATTTT
CASSYGGFTDTQYF
>15|-|-|TRBJ1-1|TRBV4-2
TGTGCCAGCAGCCAAGATTTTGAGAGGGACACTGAAGCTTTCTTT
CASSQDFERDTEAFF
>12|-|-|TRBJ1-1|TRBV7-9
TGTGCCAGCAGCTCAACAGGAGCAGAAGCTTTCTTT
CASSSTGAEAFF
>17|-|-|TRBJ2-3|TRBV18
TGTGCCAGCTCACCAGGCGTCCGACTCCGATACACAGATACGCAGTATTTT
CASSPGVRLRYTDTQYF
>15|-|-|TRBJ1-5|TRBV16
TGTGCCAGCAGCCAAGCGGCTCGGGTCAATCAGCCCCAGCATTTT
CASSQAARVNQPQHF
>16|-|-|TRBJ2-7|TRBV6-1
TGTGCCAGCAGTCAAGGGCGGCGGGCTAGCTCCTACGAGCAGTACTTC
CASSQGRRASSYEQYF
>14|TRBD2|once|TRBJ2-7|TRBV5-6
TGTGCCAGCAACTTAGCGGGGGGGCTTTACGAGCAGTACTTC
CASNLAGGLYEQYF
>12|-|-|TRBJ1-6|TRBV29-1
TGCGCGGGGCTGGGATATAATTCACCCCTCCACTTT
CAGLGYNSPLHF
>14|-|few|TRBJ2-3|TRBV7-2
TGTGCCAGCAGCCTAAGGAGCACCACAGATACGCAGTATTTT
CASSLRSTTDTQYF